A selection of T cell receptor beta chains follows, all from one sample in a study of blood T cell repertoires in COVID-19. Sequenced by immunoSEQ multiplex PCR; TCRdb stores in-frame clones only, minus some. Among 150,000 to 250,000 clones listed, around 94% were seen once. The specimen sequenced was peripheral blood. Source of these receptors: a young man with COVID-19, enrolled during active disease. Each CDR3 is given with its conserved first and last residue. Each record gives: CDR3 protein, CDR3 DNA, D gene, J gene, clone size, V gene. A D gene is named only where the DNA matches it firmly. Size tells how often a clone was seen (once, few, many) or the class of an expanded clone, and some rows leave it out.

cdr3_aa: CASSEVVSLGNTIYF
cdr3_nt: TGTGCCAGCAGTGAAGTAGTTTCTCTTGGAAACACCATATATTTT
d_call: .
j_call: TRBJ1-3
clone_size: .
v_call: TRBV6-1

cdr3_aa: CASSQVFLAGGEQETQYF
cdr3_nt: TGTGCCAGCAGCCAAGTATTTCTAGCGGGGGGGGAACAAGAGACCCAGTACTTC
d_call: TRBD2
j_call: TRBJ2-5
clone_size: .
v_call: TRBV4-2

cdr3_aa: CASSPRTGAYNEQFF
cdr3_nt: TGTGCCAGCAGCCCAAGGACAGGGGCCTACAATGAGCAGTTCTTC
d_call: TRBD1
j_call: TRBJ2-1
clone_size: .
v_call: TRBV7-3

cdr3_aa: CASSIGGAAGYTF
cdr3_nt: TGTGCCAGTAGTATCGGGGGGGCTGCTGGCTACACCTTC
d_call: .
j_call: TRBJ1-2
clone_size: .
v_call: TRBV19

cdr3_aa: CASSHANRVGEKLFF
cdr3_nt: TGCGCCAGCAGCCACGCCAACAGGGTGGGTGAAAAACTGTTTTTT
d_call: .
j_call: TRBJ1-4
clone_size: .
v_call: TRBV4-1

cdr3_aa: CASSLLTSGGSTDTQYF
cdr3_nt: TGCGCCAGCAGCCTGCTTACTAGCGGGGGGAGCACAGATACGCAGTATTTT
d_call: TRBD2
j_call: TRBJ2-3
clone_size: .
v_call: TRBV4-1

cdr3_aa: CASSLGQGAQGEQFF
cdr3_nt: TGTGCCAGCAGTTTGGGACAGGGGGCGCAGGGTGAGCAGTTCTTC
d_call: TRBD1
j_call: TRBJ2-1
clone_size: .
v_call: TRBV6-5

cdr3_aa: CASSSDYHEQYF
cdr3_nt: TGTGCCAGCAGCTCAGACTACCACGAGCAGTACTTC
d_call: .
j_call: TRBJ2-7
clone_size: .
v_call: TRBV7-9

cdr3_aa: CASSLAVGSYEQYF
cdr3_nt: TGTGCCAGCAGCTTAGCGGTCGGCTCCTACGAGCAGTACTTC
d_call: .
j_call: TRBJ2-7
clone_size: .
v_call: TRBV7-9

cdr3_aa: CASGTSGSTDTQYF
cdr3_nt: TGTGCCAGCGGGACTAGCGGGAGCACAGATACGCAGTATTTT
d_call: TRBD2
j_call: TRBJ2-3
clone_size: .
v_call: TRBV2

cdr3_aa: CASPTADTQYF
cdr3_nt: TGTGCCAGCCCTACGGCAGATACGCAGTATTTT
d_call: .
j_call: TRBJ2-3
clone_size: .
v_call: TRBV27

cdr3_aa: CASSLKGQKRTRDTIYF
cdr3_nt: TGTGCCAGCAGCTTAAAAGGACAGAAACGCACTAGAGACACCATATATTTT
d_call: .
j_call: TRBJ1-3
clone_size: .
v_call: TRBV7-9

cdr3_aa: CASSLLDRGGYTF
cdr3_nt: TGTGCCAGCAGCTTGTTGGACAGGGGTGGCTACACCTTC
d_call: TRBD1
j_call: TRBJ1-2
clone_size: .
v_call: TRBV5-6

cdr3_aa: CASSLRGALYGYTF
cdr3_nt: TGTGCCAGCAGTTTGCGGGGGGCTCTTTATGGCTACACCTTC
d_call: .
j_call: TRBJ1-2
clone_size: .
v_call: TRBV6-6

cdr3_aa: CASSPRQGSGNEQFF
cdr3_nt: TGTGCCAGCAGCCCCAGACAGGGTTCAGGCAATGAGCAGTTCTTC
d_call: TRBD1
j_call: TRBJ2-1
clone_size: .
v_call: TRBV7-6

cdr3_aa: CASSQRGDGEQFF
cdr3_nt: TGTGCCAGCAGCCAACGGGGGGACGGTGAGCAGTTCTTC
d_call: TRBD2
j_call: TRBJ2-1
clone_size: .
v_call: TRBV3-1/TRBV3-2

cdr3_aa: CASSPYPTSDRPGELFF
cdr3_nt: TGTGCCAGCAGCCCATACCCAACTAGCGATAGACCCGGGGAGCTGTTTTTT
d_call: TRBD2
j_call: TRBJ2-2
clone_size: .
v_call: TRBV3-1/TRBV3-2

cdr3_aa: CASSPTAGGDGNTIYF
cdr3_nt: TGTGCCAGCTCACCAACGGCAGGGGGAGACGGAAACACCATATATTTT
d_call: TRBD1
j_call: TRBJ1-3
clone_size: .
v_call: TRBV18

cdr3_aa: CASSQWMRGGAGEQFF
cdr3_nt: TGTGCCAGCAGCCAATGGATGCGCGGGGGGGCCGGAGAGCAGTTCTTC
d_call: TRBD2
j_call: TRBJ2-1
clone_size: .
v_call: TRBV7-2

cdr3_aa: CASSSGGVETQYF
cdr3_nt: TGTGCCAGCAGCTCCGGGGGGGTAGAGACCCAGTACTTC
d_call: TRBD2
j_call: TRBJ2-5
clone_size: .
v_call: TRBV7-2

cdr3_aa: CASSGSFGNTEAFF
cdr3_nt: TGTGCCAGCAGTGGATCGTTCGGTAACACTGAAGCTTTCTTT
d_call: .
j_call: TRBJ1-1
clone_size: .
v_call: TRBV2

cdr3_aa: CASSRTSGGLDTQYF
cdr3_nt: TGTGCCAGCAGTAGGACTAGCGGGGGCCTTGATACGCAGTATTTT
d_call: TRBD2
j_call: TRBJ2-3
clone_size: .
v_call: TRBV7-7

cdr3_aa: CANRVRDLGLGGYTF
cdr3_nt: TGTGCCAACAGGGTGAGGGACTTGGGCCTAGGTGGCTACACCTTC
d_call: .
j_call: TRBJ1-2
clone_size: .
v_call: TRBV27

cdr3_aa: CASSLAAGGSFTDTQYF
cdr3_nt: TGCGCCAGCAGCTTGGCGGCGGGGGGATCCTTCACAGATACGCAGTATTTT
d_call: TRBD2
j_call: TRBJ2-3
clone_size: .
v_call: TRBV5-1

cdr3_aa: CASSEGGDNSGNTIYF
cdr3_nt: TGTGCCAGCAGTGAAGGGGGAGACAACTCTGGAAACACCATATATTTT
d_call: .
j_call: TRBJ1-3
clone_size: .
v_call: TRBV6-1

cdr3_aa: CASSPDYYNEQFF
cdr3_nt: TGTGCCAGCAGCCCGGACTACTACAATGAGCAGTTCTTC
d_call: .
j_call: TRBJ2-1
clone_size: few
v_call: TRBV11-1

cdr3_aa: CASSSGTGPSYEQYF
cdr3_nt: TGTGCCAGCAGCTCCGGGACTGGCCCCTCGTACGAGCAGTACTTC
d_call: .
j_call: TRBJ2-7
clone_size: .
v_call: TRBV7-3

cdr3_aa: CASSYGGGNTGELFF
cdr3_nt: TGTGCCAGCAGTTACGGAGGGGGCAATACCGGGGAGCTGTTTTTT
d_call: .
j_call: TRBJ2-2
clone_size: .
v_call: TRBV6-5

cdr3_aa: CASSLAGESETQYF
cdr3_nt: TGCGCCAGCAGCTTGGCGGGGGAATCGGAGACCCAGTACTTC
d_call: .
j_call: TRBJ2-5
clone_size: .
v_call: TRBV5-1

cdr3_aa: CASSPRDRARDTEAFF
cdr3_nt: TGTGCCAGCAGCCCCCGGGACAGGGCTCGGGACACTGAAGCTTTCTTT
d_call: TRBD1
j_call: TRBJ1-1
clone_size: .
v_call: TRBV5-5

cdr3_aa: CASSVKGGSETQYF
cdr3_nt: TGCGCCAGCAGCGTGAAAGGGGGATCGGAGACCCAGTACTTC
d_call: .
j_call: TRBJ2-5
clone_size: few
v_call: TRBV5-1

cdr3_aa: CASSPRGHSGNTIYF
cdr3_nt: TGTGCCAGCAGTCCTCGGGGTCACTCTGGAAACACCATATATTTT
d_call: .
j_call: TRBJ1-3
clone_size: once
v_call: TRBV6-6

cdr3_aa: CASSKAGVHGYTF
cdr3_nt: TGTGCCAGCAGCAAAGCGGGGGTCCATGGCTACACCTTC
d_call: .
j_call: TRBJ1-2
clone_size: .
v_call: TRBV14

cdr3_aa: CASSELAGGQETQYF
cdr3_nt: TGTGCCAGCAGTGAACTAGCGGGGGGGCAAGAGACCCAGTACTTC
d_call: TRBD2
j_call: TRBJ2-5
clone_size: .
v_call: TRBV2

cdr3_aa: CAILNTGGEKLFF
cdr3_nt: TGTGCCATCCTTAATACAGGGGGCGAAAAACTGTTTTTT
d_call: TRBD1
j_call: TRBJ1-4
clone_size: .
v_call: TRBV28

cdr3_aa: CASSVEGTGQVYGYTF
cdr3_nt: TGTGCCAGCAGCGTAGAGGGAACGGGACAGGTCTATGGCTACACCTTC
d_call: TRBD1
j_call: TRBJ1-2
clone_size: .
v_call: TRBV9

cdr3_aa: CASSFQGWDTQYF
cdr3_nt: TGTGCCAGCAGCTTCCAGGGGTGGGATACGCAGTATTTT
d_call: .
j_call: TRBJ2-3
clone_size: .
v_call: TRBV13

cdr3_aa: CASSDFGTLSGYNSPLHF
cdr3_nt: TGTGCCAGCAGTGATTTTGGGACTCTGTCGGGCTATAATTCACCCCTCCACTTT
d_call: .
j_call: TRBJ1-6
clone_size: once
v_call: TRBV2

cdr3_aa: CASASTLTGELFF
cdr3_nt: TGTGCCAGCGCTAGCACTCTCACCGGGGAGCTGTTTTTT
d_call: .
j_call: TRBJ2-2
clone_size: .
v_call: TRBV12-3/TRBV12-4

cdr3_aa: CASRRTGKGGNSPLHF
cdr3_nt: TGTGCCAGCAGAAGAACAGGGAAAGGTGGGAATTCACCCCTCCACTTT
d_call: .
j_call: TRBJ1-6
clone_size: .
v_call: TRBV21-1

cdr3_aa: CTSFDRGLLQYF
cdr3_nt: TGCACCAGCTTCGACAGGGGGCTTTTGCAGTACTTC
d_call: .
j_call: TRBJ2-7
clone_size: .
v_call: TRBV1

cdr3_aa: CASSEGTVYGYTF
cdr3_nt: TGTGCCAGCAGCGAAGGGACAGTCTATGGCTACACCTTC
d_call: TRBD1
j_call: TRBJ1-2
clone_size: .
v_call: TRBV7-9

cdr3_aa: CASSPNWDRGYEQYF
cdr3_nt: TGTGCCAGCAGTCCGAATTGGGACAGGGGGTACGAGCAGTACTTC
d_call: TRBD1
j_call: TRBJ2-7
clone_size: .
v_call: TRBV6-6

cdr3_aa: CASSIRGRSSYNSPLHF
cdr3_nt: TGTGCCAGTAGTATTAGGGGCAGGTCGAGCTATAATTCACCCCTCCACTTT
d_call: .
j_call: TRBJ1-6
clone_size: .
v_call: TRBV19

cdr3_aa: CASSVGGPNTGELFF
cdr3_nt: TGCGCCAGCAGCGTCGGGGGACCGAACACCGGGGAGCTGTTTTTT
d_call: .
j_call: TRBJ2-2
clone_size: .
v_call: TRBV5-1

cdr3_aa: CASSVAISSGNTIYF
cdr3_nt: TGTGCCAGCAGTGTAGCAATATCGTCTGGAAACACCATATATTTT
d_call: .
j_call: TRBJ1-3
clone_size: .
v_call: TRBV6-1

cdr3_aa: CASSWAGQLNQPQHF
cdr3_nt: TGCGCCAGCAGCTGGGCAGGGCAGCTCAATCAGCCCCAGCATTTT
d_call: .
j_call: TRBJ1-5
clone_size: .
v_call: TRBV4-1

cdr3_aa: CAWSPGYGNQPQHF
cdr3_nt: TGTGCCTGGTCCCCGGGGTACGGCAATCAGCCCCAGCATTTT
d_call: .
j_call: TRBJ1-5
clone_size: few
v_call: TRBV30

cdr3_aa: CASSFTSGGTGELFF
cdr3_nt: TGTGCCAGCAGCTTCACTAGCGGGGGGACCGGGGAGCTGTTTTTT
d_call: TRBD2
j_call: TRBJ2-2
clone_size: .
v_call: TRBV7-6

cdr3_aa: CASSQEGLGRLDGYTF
cdr3_nt: TGTGCCAGCAGCCAAGAGGGGCTCGGGAGACTTGATGGCTACACCTTC
d_call: .
j_call: TRBJ1-2
clone_size: .
v_call: TRBV3-1/TRBV3-2

cdr3_aa: CASSETRGPNQPQHF
cdr3_nt: TGTGCCAGCAGTGAAACCAGGGGCCCCAATCAGCCCCAGCATTTT
d_call: .
j_call: TRBJ1-5
clone_size: .
v_call: TRBV6-1

cdr3_aa: CASSRHGGPAAEAFF
cdr3_nt: TGTGCCAGCAGCCGTCACGGGGGGCCTGCGGCTGAAGCTTTCTTT
d_call: .
j_call: TRBJ1-1
clone_size: .
v_call: TRBV9